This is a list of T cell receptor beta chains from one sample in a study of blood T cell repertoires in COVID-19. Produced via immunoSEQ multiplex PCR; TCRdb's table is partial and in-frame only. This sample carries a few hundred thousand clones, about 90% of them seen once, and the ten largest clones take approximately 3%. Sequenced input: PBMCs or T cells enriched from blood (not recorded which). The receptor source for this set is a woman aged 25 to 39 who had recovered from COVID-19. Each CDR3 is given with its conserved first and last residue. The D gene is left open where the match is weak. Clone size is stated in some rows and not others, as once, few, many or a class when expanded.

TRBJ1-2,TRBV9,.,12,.,CASSVIRERYTF,TGTGCCAGCAGCGTAATTCGGGAGCGCTACACCTTC
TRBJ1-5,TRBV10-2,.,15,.,CASSETDNSNQPQHF,TGCGCCAGCAGTGAGACAGACAATAGCAATCAGCCCCAGCATTTT
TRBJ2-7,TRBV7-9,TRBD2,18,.,CASSFKRLAGGSSYEQYF,TGTGCCAGCAGCTTTAAGAGACTAGCGGGAGGGAGCTCCTACGAGCAGTACTTC
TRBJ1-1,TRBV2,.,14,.,CASSRVTQGTEAFF,TGTGCCAGCAGTCGCGTCACTCAGGGTACTGAAGCTTTCTTT
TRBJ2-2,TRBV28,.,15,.,CASSLPIQNTGELFF,TGTGCCAGCAGTTTGCCCATACAAAACACCGGGGAGCTGTTTTTT
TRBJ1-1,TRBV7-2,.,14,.,CASSSTPQDTEAFF,TGTGCCAGCAGCTCCACCCCACAAGACACTGAAGCTTTCTTT
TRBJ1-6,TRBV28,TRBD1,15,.,CASSPPGQGAVPLHF,TGTGCCAGCAGTCCCCCGGGACAGGGGGCTGTACCCCTCCACTTT
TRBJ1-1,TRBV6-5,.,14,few,CASSTVFGEWVAFF,TGTGCCAGCAGTACCGTTTTTGGGGAGTGGGTGGCTTTCTTT
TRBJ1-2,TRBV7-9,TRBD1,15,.,CASSFGPQGANGYTF,TGTGCCAGCAGCTTCGGACCTCAGGGGGCGAATGGCTACACCTTC
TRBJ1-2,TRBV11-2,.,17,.,CASSLDRFRGDSYGYTF,TGTGCCAGCAGCTTAGACCGTTTCAGGGGAGATAGCTATGGCTACACCTTC
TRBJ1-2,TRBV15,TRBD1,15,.,CATSREAGGNYGYTF,TGTGCCACCAGCAGAGAGGCAGGGGGCAACTATGGCTACACCTTC
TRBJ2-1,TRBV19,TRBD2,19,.,CASSPGLAGGLNRYNEQFF,TGTGCCAGTAGCCCGGGACTAGCGGGAGGGCTTAATAGGTACAATGAGCAGTTCTTC
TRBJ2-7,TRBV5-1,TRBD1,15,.,CASSLATGVPLEQYF,TGCGCCAGCAGCTTAGCGACAGGGGTCCCTCTGGAGCAGTACTTC
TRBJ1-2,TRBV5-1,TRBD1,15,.,CASSPTGGVDYGYTF,TGCGCCAGCAGCCCGACAGGGGGCGTCGACTATGGCTACACCTTC
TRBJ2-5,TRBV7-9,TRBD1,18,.,CASSSNRGLKGAQETQYF,TGTGCCAGCAGCTCCAACAGGGGGCTGAAGGGGGCTCAAGAGACCCAGTACTTC
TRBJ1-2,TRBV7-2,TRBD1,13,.,CASSSTGKDGYTF,TGTGCCAGCAGCTCGACAGGGAAGGATGGCTACACCTTC
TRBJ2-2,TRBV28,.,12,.,CASTRGRGELFF,TGTGCCAGCACGCGGGGGCGCGGGGAGCTGTTTTTT
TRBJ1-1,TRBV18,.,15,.,CASSPPGLYGTEAFF,TGTGCCAGCTCACCACCGGGACTTTACGGAACTGAAGCTTTCTTT
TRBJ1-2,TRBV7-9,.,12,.,CASSRTGQGYTF,TGTGCCAGCAGCCGCACCGGACAGGGCTACACCTTC
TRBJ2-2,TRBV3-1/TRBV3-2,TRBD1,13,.,CASSQDPGQGLFF,TGTGCCAGCAGCCAAGATCCGGGACAGGGTCTGTTTTTT
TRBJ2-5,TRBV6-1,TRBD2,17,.,CASSEPGLAGVFKTQYF,TGTGCCAGCAGCGAACCGGGACTAGCGGGAGTTTTCAAGACCCAGTACTTC
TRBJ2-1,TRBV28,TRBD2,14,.,CATGLAGNNNEQFF,TGTGCAACCGGGCTAGCGGGAAACAACAATGAGCAGTTCTTC
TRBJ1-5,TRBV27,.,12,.,CASSSAGQPQHF,TGTGCCAGCAGTTCAGCAGGACAGCCCCAGCATTTT
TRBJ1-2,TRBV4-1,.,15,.,CASSPEAGLSYGYTF,TGCGCCAGCAGCCCCGAGGCGGGGTTGTCCTATGGCTACACCTTC
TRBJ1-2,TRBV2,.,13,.,CASTWTGNYGYTF,TGTGCCAGCACCTGGACGGGGAACTATGGCTACACCTTC
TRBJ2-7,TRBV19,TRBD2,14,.,CASSITSGDYEQYF,TGTGCCAGTAGTATAACTAGCGGGGACTACGAGCAGTACTTC
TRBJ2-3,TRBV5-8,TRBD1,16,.,CASSNPGQGNTDTQYF,TGTGCCAGCAGCAATCCGGGACAGGGGAACACAGATACGCAGTATTTT
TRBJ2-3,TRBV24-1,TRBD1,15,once,CATSEGTASTDTQYF,TGTGCCACCAGTGAAGGGACAGCCAGCACAGATACGCAGTATTTT